This T cell receptor (beta chain) derives from a study of T cells expressing NK-cell markers. From the 5' RACE reads, TCRdb lists one entry per CDR3 protein and no DNA. The table counts about 260,000 distinct CDR3 sequences; 0.39% lies in the top ten. CDR3 size: 19 residues. The V gene's germline CDR1 is LGHNA and CDR2 YNFKEQ. Source material: blood T cells: a sorted CD56 or NKG2C T cell subset, CD4+ or CD8+ T cells, or bulk PBMC T cells (not recorded which). The chain couples TRBV4-2 to TRBJ2-5; TCRdb's D gene call, TRBD1, goes unchecked for lack of DNA. The receptor was derived from a man aged 18 to 29 in good health. The CDR3 reads CASSQELASGTAGFYTQYF.